This T cell receptor beta chain was obtained from a study of T-cell memory formation after mild COVID-19. With respect to this clonotype: Its matching antigen is unknown.

Findings and limits, study-wide: There were some responding clones in pre-infection memory, which suggested that cross-reactive memory had joined.

5'RACE, which relied on constant-segment primers, yielded TCR alpha and TCR beta cDNA libraries carrying sample barcodes and UMIs. TCRdb redid the calling of the 5' RACE reads with MiXCR, one entry per CDR3 protein. The sample lists over 130,000 distinct CDR3 sequences; 11% to 15% were seen once. V lost 4 bases to trimming and J lost 7 bases; unmatched junction nucleotides: 4. The V gene's germline CDR1 is MNHEY and CDR2 SVGAGI. This CDR3 has 15 amino acids. The sequence was collected from an adult woman who had mild COVID-19 (a few samples of this study predate the infection). Cell type and time point are not known. This chain links TRBV6-5 with TRBJ2-2; TRBD2 matches 12 bases. What was sequenced was PBMCs or a T cell subset sorted from them (not recorded which). The CDR3 reads CASSSSGGAIGELFF. The CDR3, as DNA: TGTGCCAGCAGTTCTAGCGGGGGGGCAATCGGGGAGCTGTTTTTT.